These 24 T cell receptor beta chains were all obtained from the same sample, sequenced in a study of memory CD4+ T cells and cytomegalovirus serostatus. Produced via immunoSEQ multiplex PCR; TCRdb's table is partial and in-frame only. The sample includes over 40,000 clones, 65% to 80% seen only once; the top ten take roughly 0.5%. Single viable CD3+CD4+CD8-CD45RO+ cells were sorted as the memory CD4+ T cells. Sample: memory CD4+ T cells from blood. These receptors all come from an adult in good health and CMV-seronegative.

The V and J genes are TRBV7-8 and TRBJ2-1; 11 nucleotides align to TRBD2. This CDR3 has 16 residues. The germline V gene encodes CDR1 SGHVS and CDR2 FQNEAQ. With 5 bases clipped from V and 6 bases from J, the junction kept 9 bases outside the gene matches. The CDR3 protein is CASSVPSSGGSNEQFF. Written as DNA, the CDR3 is TGTGCCAGCAGCGTCCCTTCTAGCGGGGGGAGCAATGAGCAGTTCTTC.

V usage is TRBV6-6 and J usage is TRBJ2-5; D may be TRBD1 (5 bases). The germline gives CDR1 MNHNY, CDR2 SVGAGI (reference sequence). The V end lost 2 bases, the J end lost 2 bases, and 9 bases lay between the germline ends. The CDR3 contains 14 residues. The CDR3 DNA sequence: TGTGCCAGCAGTTACGGGGCAAGTCAAGAGACCCAGTACTTC. This encodes CASSYGASQETQYF.

The rearrangement uses TRBV30 and TRBJ2-3; 7 nucleotides agree with TRBD1. Germline V gene data show CDR1 as GTSNPN and CDR2 as SVGIG (reference sequence). CDR3 size: 15 residues. V trimming: 3 bases; J trimming: 4 bases; junction bases outside the gene matches: 10. The CDR3, as DNA: TGTGCCTGGAGAACAGGGGCCCTGGGGGCAGATACGCAGTATTTT. Protein product: CAWRTGALGADTQYF.

This clone was seen a few times. The chain couples TRBV7-8 to TRBJ1-2; TRBD1 agrees at 8 bases. V lost 5 bases and J lost 7; bases outside the gene matches: 9. The CDR3 spans 14 residues. Germline V gives CDR1 SGHVS, CDR2 FQNEAQ. The CDR3 loop is CASSPADRGRGYTF. CDR3 bases: TGTGCCAGCAGCCCCGCTGACAGGGGCCGTGGCTACACCTTC.

V gene TRBV28 combines with J gene TRBJ1-6; D is perhaps TRBD1 (6 bases). V was shortened by 6 bases and J by 4 bases, with 10 bases between the two germline ends. CDR3 length: 14 amino acids. Germline assignment: CDR1 MDHEN and CDR2 SYDVKM. CDR3 sequence: CASRGDIYNSPLHF. DNA of the CDR3: TGTGCCAGCAGGGGGGACATATATAATTCACCCCTCCACTTT.

The CDR3 is CASRGTVWQIANTGELFF. The CDR3 nucleotides read TGTGCCAGCAGGGGGACAGTGTGGCAGATAGCGAACACCGGGGAGCTGTTTTTT. The V gene is TRBV2, the J gene TRBJ2-2, with TRBD1 identical over 7 bases. With V trimmed by 6 bases and J by 0 bases, 13 bases remained unmatched. Per germline, CDR1 SNHLY and CDR2 FYNNEI. This CDR3 has 18 residues.

The chain joins TRBV4-1 to TRBJ1-4; D is undetermined. The ends were cut back, 1 base at V and 0 bases at J, with 9 bases in the middle. The CDR3 totals 16 residues. The V gene's germline CDR1 is MGHRA and CDR2 YSYEKL. The CDR3 DNA reads TGCGCCAGCAGCCAAGGTGAGGCCGCAACTAATGAAAAACTGTTTTTT. As protein: CASSQGEAATNEKLFF.

The rearrangement links TRBV19 to TRBJ1-5; D remains unclear. The CDR3 runs 13 residues. The V and J ends lost 7 bases and 7 bases respectively, with 14 bases between them. Germline V gives CDR1 LNHDA, CDR2 SQIVND (reference sequence). For the CDR3, the DNA is TGTGCCAGTACGGGCATGATGATGCAGCCCCAGCATTTT. It translates to CASTGMMMQPQHF.

The chain is built from TRBV5-8 and TRBJ1-5, with D uncertain. Germline values: CDR1 SGHTS, CDR2 YDEGEE. The CDR3 sequence is 15 residues long. V was pared by 2 bases and J by 0 bases, with 9 bases between. For the CDR3, the DNA is TGTGCCAGCAGCTTAGAACAGACTAGCAATCAGCCCCAGCATTTT. Residues: CASSLEQTSNQPQHF.

The rearrangement joins TRBV5-1 to TRBJ2-5; 8 nucleotides agree with TRBD1. The CDR3 length is 15 residues. Germline V CDR1 and CDR2: SGHRS, YFSETQ. Trimming cost V 3 bases and J 2 bases; bases outside gene matches: 6. The CDR3 is CASSSGQGQQETQYF. CDR3 DNA sequence: TGCGCCAGCAGCTCCGGACAGGGCCAACAAGAGACCCAGTACTTC.

A single count supports this clone. This chain links TRBV6-6 with TRBJ1-2, with TRBD1 as a possible D gene (6 bases). The CDR3 runs 13 residues. CDR1 and CDR2 (germline): MNHNY, SVGAGI (reference sequence). V shed 2 bases and J shed 8 bases, with 12 bases lying between them. CDR3 sequence reads: CASSYEGGQGYTF. CDR3 nucleotide sequence: TGTGCCAGCAGTTACGAGGGGGGACAAGGCTACACCTTC.

Comment on this clone: Other DNA sequences from this sample encode an identical CDR3 as well. V usage is TRBV19 and J usage is TRBJ2-7; 7 nucleotides agree with TRBD2. The V gene end was trimmed by 3 bases and the J gene end by 7 bases; junction bases not matched to a gene: 6. Germline values: CDR1 LNHDA, CDR2 SQIVND (reference sequence). CDR3 length equals 13 residues. The CDR3 coding sequence is TGTGCCAGTAGTATTCAGGGAGGGAGGGAGCAGTACTTC. Translated, it gives CASSIQGGREQYF.

V and J are TRBV6-5 and TRBJ2-7; tentatively, D is TRBD1 (7 bases). The CDR3 runs 13 residues. With 5 bases removed from V and 1 base from J, the gap between germline ends came to 9 bases. The germline CDR1 and CDR2 sequences are MNHEY and SVGAGI. CDR3 DNA sequence: TGTGCCAGCAGTGCGGGACAGTCCTACGAGCAGTACTTC. Residues: CASSAGQSYEQYF.

The genes are TRBV10-3 and TRBJ1-2; unclear D gene. The V end lost 0 bases, the J end lost 6 bases, and 5 bases lay between the germline ends. The CDR3 is 12 residues long. Germline CDR1 and CDR2: ENHRY and SYGVKD. This chain's CDR3 is CAISESIDGYTF. The CDR3 coding sequence is TGTGCCATCAGTGAGTCGATTGATGGCTACACCTTC.

The chain is built from TRBV19 and TRBJ2-3, with D unclear. Germline V gene lookup returns CDR1 LNHDA and CDR2 SQIVND (reference sequence). With 6 bases removed from V and 0 bases from J, the gap between germline ends came to 7 bases. This CDR3 spans 13 amino acids. The CDR3 bases are TGTGCCAGTAGGGGCCCTAGCACAGATACGCAGTATTTT. It yields the protein CASRGPSTDTQYF. Filled out from reference TRBV19 and TRBJ2-3, the complete variable domain reads DGGITQSPKYLFRKEGQNVTLSCEQNLNHDAMYWYRQDPGQGLRLIYYSQIVNDFQKGDIAEGYSVSREKKESFPLTVTSAQKNPTAFYLCASRGPSTDTQYFGPGTRLTVL.

The V and J genes are TRBV5-1 and TRBJ1-4; 7 bases are a match to TRBD1. This CDR3 has 14 amino acids. Germline-derived CDR1 and CDR2 are SGHRS and YFSETQ. J lost 7 bases, V lost 0 bases, and 3 bases had no gene match. The CDR3 is CASSLGQGREKLFF. In DNA, the CDR3 is TGCGCCAGCAGCTTGGGACAGGGTCGTGAAAAACTGTTTTTT.

The gene calls are TRBV5-1 and TRBJ2-3; 7 bases align to TRBD2. The CDR3 extends over 15 amino acids. V dropped 6 bases and J dropped 2; count of bases not matched to a gene: 9. Germline V gene lookup returns CDR1 SGHRS and CDR2 YFSETQ. CDR3 in amino acids: CASTSGGTHTDTQYF. In nucleotides, the CDR3 is TGCGCCAGCACCTCCGGGGGGACTCACACAGATACGCAGTATTTT.

The chain couples TRBV6-6 to TRBJ2-1; 8 nucleotides agree with TRBD2. V lost 5 bases, J lost 15 bases, and 12 bases stayed unmatched. CDR1 is MNHNY and CDR2 is SVGAGI in the germline V gene (reference sequence). The length of the CDR3 is 13 residues. The CDR3 DNA follows: TGTGCCAGCAGTCTTATACCGGGACTAGGAGGGTTCTTC. Encoded protein: CASSLIPGLGGFF.

CDR3 amino acids: CASSMYSNQPQHF. The CDR3 DNA follows: TGTGCCAGCAGTATGTATAGCAATCAGCCCCAGCATTTT. The chain joins TRBV7-2 to TRBJ1-5; D uncertain. Trimming shortened V by 6 bases and J by 0 bases, and 6 bases separated the two germline ends. The CDR3 extends over 13 amino acids. Per the germline V gene, CDR1 is SGHTA and CDR2 is FQGNSA.

The chain joins TRBV28 to TRBJ1-2; D is ambiguous. This CDR3 has 14 amino acids. The V and J ends lost 5 bases and 5 bases respectively, with 15 bases between them. Germline V gene sequence: CDR1 MDHEN, CDR2 SYDVKM. The DNA for the CDR3 is TGTGCCAGCAGTCCCGCCAGGTCGGGTTATGGCTACACCTTC. This codes for CASSPARSGYGYTF.

CDR3 region: CASSEQGFNEQFF. As DNA, the CDR3 is TGTGCCAGCAGTGAACAGGGGTTCAATGAGCAGTTCTTC. The V gene is TRBV2, the J gene TRBJ2-1, with TRBD1 as a possible D gene (6 bases). In germline, CDR1 is SNHLY, CDR2 FYNNEI. The V end was cut by 2 bases, the J end by 6 bases, with 8 bases between. The CDR3 is 13 residues long.

This rearrangement joins TRBV5-4 to TRBJ1-1; D is possibly TRBD1 (5 bases). The V gene's germline CDR1 is SGHNT and CDR2 YYREEE (reference sequence). V dropped 5 bases and J dropped 5 bases, with 19 bases sitting between them. The CDR3 extends over 15 amino acids. The CDR3 DNA follows: TGTGCCAGCAGGGTGGGGGGGTCCGCGAGGACTGAAGCTTTCTTT. Protein sequence: CASRVGGSARTEAFF. The variable domain in full, completed from reference TRBV5-4 and TRBJ1-1, reads ETGVTQSPTHLIKTRGQQVTLRCSSQSGHNTVSWYQQALGQGPQFIFQYYREEENGRGNFPPRFSGLQFPNYSSELNVNALELDDSALYLCASRVGGSARTEAFFGQGTRLTVV.

The chain carries TRBV7-2 and TRBJ2-7, with D maybe TRBD1 (5 bases). The V end was cut by 2 bases, the J end by 2 bases, with 19 bases between. CDR1 and CDR2 (germline): SGHTA, FQGNSA. CDR3 length: 17 amino acids. In DNA form, the CDR3 reads TGTGCCAGCAGCTTAAGGGCCCCTCCAGGGAAGGCCTACGAGCAGTACTTC. This sequence encodes CASSLRAPPGKAYEQYF.

The chain carries TRBV7-2 and TRBJ1-2, with no clear D. Germline CDR1 and CDR2: SGHTA and FQGNSA. The CDR3 extends over 13 amino acids. The V gene lost 3 bases and the J gene lost 6 bases, with 11 bases spanning the gap. CDR3 region: CASSFHVGDGYTF. CDR3 DNA sequence: TGTGCCAGCAGCTTCCATGTGGGAGATGGCTACACCTTC.